The rows below give T cell receptor beta chains drawn from one sample of a study of blood T cells in healthy people across ages. Each CDR3 protein is one row after TCRdb ran MiXCR on the 5' RACE reads. The data hold a few hundred thousand distinct CDR3 sequences, with about 28% observed a single time. These sequences were also reported in another study, on T cells of mothers and their children.

Sequences were obtained from blood. Receptors were obtained from a boy between 2 and 15 years old in good health. CDR3s include the opening cysteine and the closing phenylalanine or tryptophan. The order of the fields is clone size, D gene, J gene, V gene, CDR3 DNA, CDR3 protein. D genes are given only for firm matches. A clone size is listed for some rows: how often the clone was seen (once, few, many), or a class if it is expanded.

clone size: once; D gene: NA; J gene: TRBJ2-6; V gene: TRBV4-1; CDR3 DNA: TGCGCCAGCAGCCAAGGGTCAGGGATGGTCCTGACTTTC; CDR3 protein: CASSQGSGMVLTF
clone size: NA; D gene: NA; J gene: TRBJ1-2; V gene: TRBV6-2/TRBV6-3; CDR3 DNA: TGTGCCAGCAGTTCTGTGAAGTGGGGCGTTTCTAACTATGGCTACACCTTC; CDR3 protein: CASSSVKWGVSNYGYTF
clone size: NA; D gene: NA; J gene: TRBJ2-3; V gene: TRBV3-1; CDR3 DNA: TGTGCCAGCAGCCAAGAGTCGCCAGGGACTAGCACAGATACGCAGTATTTT; CDR3 protein: CASSQESPGTSTDTQYF
clone size: NA; D gene: TRBD1; J gene: TRBJ2-2; V gene: TRBV24-1; CDR3 DNA: TGTGCCACCAGTGATCACGGACAGGGGAACACCGGGGAGCTGTTTTTT; CDR3 protein: CATSDHGQGNTGELFF
clone size: NA; D gene: NA; J gene: TRBJ2-1; V gene: TRBV9; CDR3 DNA: TGTGCCAGCAGCGTAGATCGTGGGGGCCAGATCGAGCAGTTCTTC; CDR3 protein: CASSVDRGGQIEQFF
clone size: few; D gene: NA; J gene: TRBJ2-5; V gene: TRBV21-1; CDR3 DNA: TGTGCCAGCAGCAAAGAGGACGGACCAAGGGAGACCCAGTACTTC; CDR3 protein: CASSKEDGPRETQYF
clone size: many; D gene: TRBD1; J gene: TRBJ1-2; V gene: TRBV29-1; CDR3 DNA: TGCAGCGGGGGGACAGTTGCAAGGGGCTACACCTTC; CDR3 protein: CSGGTVARGYTF
clone size: few; D gene: NA; J gene: TRBJ1-2; V gene: TRBV27; CDR3 DNA: TGTGCCAGCAGATCCGGGACGGGACCACTCTACACCTTC; CDR3 protein: CASRSGTGPLYTF
clone size: many; D gene: TRBD1; J gene: TRBJ1-1; V gene: TRBV9; CDR3 DNA: TGTGCCAGCAGCGTAGACCTCCAGGGGGACACTGAAGCTTTCTTT; CDR3 protein: CASSVDLQGDTEAFF
clone size: NA; D gene: TRBD1; J gene: TRBJ1-2; V gene: TRBV4-3; CDR3 DNA: TGCGCCAGCAGCCAAACCGGGACAGCCTATGGCTACACCTTC; CDR3 protein: CASSQTGTAYGYTF
clone size: few; D gene: NA; J gene: TRBJ1-1; V gene: TRBV29-1; CDR3 DNA: TGCAGCGCCGAGATATCGCTCACCACTGAAGCTTTCTTT; CDR3 protein: CSAEISLTTEAFF
clone size: NA; D gene: NA; J gene: TRBJ2-5; V gene: TRBV5-1; CDR3 DNA: TGCGCCAGCAGCCGAGACACGTACCAAGAGACCCAGTACTTC; CDR3 protein: CASSRDTYQETQYF